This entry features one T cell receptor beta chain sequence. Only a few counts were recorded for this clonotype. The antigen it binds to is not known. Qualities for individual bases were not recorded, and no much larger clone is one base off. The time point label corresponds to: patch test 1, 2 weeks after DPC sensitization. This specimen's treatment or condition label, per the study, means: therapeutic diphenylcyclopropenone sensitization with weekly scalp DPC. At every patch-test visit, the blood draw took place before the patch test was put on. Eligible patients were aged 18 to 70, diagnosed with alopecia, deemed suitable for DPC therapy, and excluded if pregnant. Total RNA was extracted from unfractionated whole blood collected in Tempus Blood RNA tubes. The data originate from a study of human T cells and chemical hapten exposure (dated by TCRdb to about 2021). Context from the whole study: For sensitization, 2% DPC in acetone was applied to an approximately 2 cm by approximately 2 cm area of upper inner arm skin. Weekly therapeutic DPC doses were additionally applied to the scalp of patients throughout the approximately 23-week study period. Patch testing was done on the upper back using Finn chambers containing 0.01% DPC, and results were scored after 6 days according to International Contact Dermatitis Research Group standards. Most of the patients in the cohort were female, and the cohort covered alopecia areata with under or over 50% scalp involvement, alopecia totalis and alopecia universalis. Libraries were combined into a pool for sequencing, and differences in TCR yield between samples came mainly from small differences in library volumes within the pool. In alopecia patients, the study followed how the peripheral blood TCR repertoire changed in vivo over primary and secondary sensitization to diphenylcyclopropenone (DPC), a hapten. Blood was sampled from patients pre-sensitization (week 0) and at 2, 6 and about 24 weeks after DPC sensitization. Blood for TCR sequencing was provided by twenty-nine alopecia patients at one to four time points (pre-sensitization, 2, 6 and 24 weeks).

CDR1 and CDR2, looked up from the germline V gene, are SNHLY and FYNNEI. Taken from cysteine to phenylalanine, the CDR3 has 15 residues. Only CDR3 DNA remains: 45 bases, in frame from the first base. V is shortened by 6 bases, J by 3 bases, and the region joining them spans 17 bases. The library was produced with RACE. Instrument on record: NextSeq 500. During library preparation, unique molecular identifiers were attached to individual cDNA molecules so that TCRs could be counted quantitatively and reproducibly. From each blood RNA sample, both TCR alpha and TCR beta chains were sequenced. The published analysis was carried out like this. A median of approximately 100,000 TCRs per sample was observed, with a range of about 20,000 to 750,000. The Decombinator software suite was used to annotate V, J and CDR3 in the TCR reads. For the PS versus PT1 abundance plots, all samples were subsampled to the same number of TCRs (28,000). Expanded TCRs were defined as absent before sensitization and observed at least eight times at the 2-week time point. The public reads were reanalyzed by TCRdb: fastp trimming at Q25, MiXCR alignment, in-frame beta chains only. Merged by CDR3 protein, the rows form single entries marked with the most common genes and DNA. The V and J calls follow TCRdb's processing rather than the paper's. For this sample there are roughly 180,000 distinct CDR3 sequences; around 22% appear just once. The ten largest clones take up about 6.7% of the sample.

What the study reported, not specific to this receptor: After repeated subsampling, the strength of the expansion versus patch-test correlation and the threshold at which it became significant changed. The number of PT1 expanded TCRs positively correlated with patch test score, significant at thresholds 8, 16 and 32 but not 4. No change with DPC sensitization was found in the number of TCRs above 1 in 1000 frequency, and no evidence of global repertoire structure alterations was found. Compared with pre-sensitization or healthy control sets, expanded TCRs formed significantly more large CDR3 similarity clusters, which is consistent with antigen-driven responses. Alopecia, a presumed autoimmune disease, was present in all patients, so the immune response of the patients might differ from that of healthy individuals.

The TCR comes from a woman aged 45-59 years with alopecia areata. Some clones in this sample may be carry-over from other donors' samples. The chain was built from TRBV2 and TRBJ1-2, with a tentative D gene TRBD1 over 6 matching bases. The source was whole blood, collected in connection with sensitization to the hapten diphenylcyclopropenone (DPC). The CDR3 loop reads CASRETRTDYYGYTF. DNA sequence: TGTGCCAGCAGAGAGACAAGGACAGATTACTATGGCTACACCTTC.